This T cell receptor (beta chain) was retrieved from a study of shared clonotypes between healthy human individuals. Sequencing was at deep level. The data were produced by immunoSEQ multiplex PCR, yet TCRdb's version contains in-frame clones alone and is incomplete. The repertoire holds around 1,900,000 clones, with 85% to 95% as singletons. CD8 cells regarded as naive lacked CD45RO, were positively chosen for CCR7, and omitted terminally differentiated effector memory CD45RA+ cells. Every one of the donors was a Caucasian adult that lived in Nashville, Tennessee. This clone was counted once. Its specificity is unknown. Study conclusions and caveats: Memory subsets generally showed lower estimated richness than naive subsets. Clonotypes not shared had lower generation probabilities than those common to all four donors.

This clonotype was sampled from a man younger than 35 in good health. Some clones in this sample may be carry-over from other donors' samples. The material sequenced was naive CD8+ T cells from PBMCs.

Written as DNA, the CDR3 is TGTGCCAGCAGTTCAGAGGGGTGGCGAGCTTTCTTT. Translation gives CASSSEGWRAFF. The rearrangement uses TRBV28 and TRBJ1-1; TRBD1 might be the D (5 bases). This CDR3 comprises 12 residues. The V gene's germline CDR1 is MDHEN and CDR2 SYDVKM. V was trimmed by 4 bases and J by 10 bases, leaving 13 bases between them. The full variable domain, completed using reference TRBV28 and TRBJ1-1, is DVKVTQSSRYLVKRTGEKVFLECVQDMDHENMFWYRQDPGLGLRLIYFSYDVKMKEKGDIPEGYSVSREKKERFSLILESASTNQTSMYLCASSSEGWRAFFGQGTRLTVV.